The source of this TCR beta chain is a study of blood T cell repertoires in COVID-19. At the level of the study: The cDNA or gDNA used as material had been derived from T cells, B-cell-depleted T cells, or PBMCs.

Enrolled during active infection, Seattle patients were then followed longitudinally. The CDR3 totals 12 residues. Looked up from germline, CDR1 is SEHNR and CDR2 is FQNEAQ (reference sequence). Trimming cost V 1 base and J 11 bases, with 11 bases left between them. Data came from immunoSEQ multiplex PCR; TCRdb stores just in-frame clones and leaves some out. Of some 230,000 clones listed, around 83% are singletons. V usage is TRBV7-9 and J usage is TRBJ1-1; unclear D gene. The sequenced sample consisted of peripheral blood. This TCR came from a woman aged 45-59 years with COVID-19, enrolled during active disease. DNA of the CDR3: TGTGCCAGCAGCTTAGTAGTGTCTGCGGCTTTCTTT. Residues: CASSLVVSAAFF.